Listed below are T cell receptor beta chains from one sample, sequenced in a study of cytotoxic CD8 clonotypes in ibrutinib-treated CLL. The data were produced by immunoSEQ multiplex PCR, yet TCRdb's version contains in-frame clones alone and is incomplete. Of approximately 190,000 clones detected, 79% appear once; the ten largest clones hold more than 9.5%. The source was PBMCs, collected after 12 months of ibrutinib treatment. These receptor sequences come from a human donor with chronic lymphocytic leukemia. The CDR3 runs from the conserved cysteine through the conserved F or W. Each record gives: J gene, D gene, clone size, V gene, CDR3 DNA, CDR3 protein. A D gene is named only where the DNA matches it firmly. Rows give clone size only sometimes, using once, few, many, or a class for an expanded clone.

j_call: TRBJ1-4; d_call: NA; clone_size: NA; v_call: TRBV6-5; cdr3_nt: TGTGCCAGCACCTCCGGGGGGGCTGGGGTTGAAAAACTGTTTTTT; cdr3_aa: CASTSGGAGVEKLFF
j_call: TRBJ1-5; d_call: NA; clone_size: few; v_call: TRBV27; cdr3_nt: TGTGCCAGCAGCCCTACCAACAATCAGCCCCAGCATTTT; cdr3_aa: CASSPTNNQPQHF
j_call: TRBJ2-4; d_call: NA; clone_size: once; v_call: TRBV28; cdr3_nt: TGTGCCAGCAGTTCACTGGTCATTCAGTACTTC; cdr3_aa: CASSSLVIQYF
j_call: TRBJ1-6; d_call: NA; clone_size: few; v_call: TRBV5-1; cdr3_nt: TGCGCCAGCAGAACCCCCGGGATTTCCAATTCACCCCTCCACTTT; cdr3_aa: CASRTPGISNSPLHF
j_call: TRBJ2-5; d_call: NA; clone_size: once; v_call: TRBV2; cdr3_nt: TGTGCCAGCAGTGAGCGGAGGCAAGAGACCCAGTACTTC; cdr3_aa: CASSERRQETQYF
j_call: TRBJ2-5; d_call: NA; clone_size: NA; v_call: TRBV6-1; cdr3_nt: TGTGCCAGCCGACAGTCTTGGAGGGAGACCCAGTACTTC; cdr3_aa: CASRQSWRETQYF
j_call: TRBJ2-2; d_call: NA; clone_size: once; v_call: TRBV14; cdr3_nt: TGTGCCAGCAGCCAAGAGTACTACCGGGAGCTGTTTTTT; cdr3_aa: CASSQEYYRELFF
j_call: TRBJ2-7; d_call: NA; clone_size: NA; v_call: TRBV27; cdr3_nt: TGTGCCAGCAGTCCATCCCCACAGGGCTATTGGGGTTACGAGCAGTACTTC; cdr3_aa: CASSPSPQGYWGYEQYF
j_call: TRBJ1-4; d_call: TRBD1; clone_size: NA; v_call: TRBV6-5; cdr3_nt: TGTGCCAGCAGTTACGGGGGGACAGCCAATGAAAAACTGTTTTTT; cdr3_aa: CASSYGGTANEKLFF
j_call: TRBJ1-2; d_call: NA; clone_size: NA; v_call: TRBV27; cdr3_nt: TGTGCCAGCACCTACCGCAGGGGTCAGGGTGGCTACACCTTC; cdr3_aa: CASTYRRGQGGYTF
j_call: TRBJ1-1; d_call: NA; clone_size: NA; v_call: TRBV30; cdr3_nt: TGTGCCTGGGCCCCAGGGGCAGCCGGGGGCACTGAAGCTTTCTTT; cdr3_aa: CAWAPGAAGGTEAFF
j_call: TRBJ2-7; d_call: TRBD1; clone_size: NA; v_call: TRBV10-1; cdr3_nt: TGCGCCAGCAGTGAAGGACAGGTGGCCTACGAGCAGTACTTC; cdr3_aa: CASSEGQVAYEQYF
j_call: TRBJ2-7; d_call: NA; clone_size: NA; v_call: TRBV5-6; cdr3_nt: TGTGCCAGCAGCCTGGGCCCGGAGCAGTACTTC; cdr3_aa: CASSLGPEQYF
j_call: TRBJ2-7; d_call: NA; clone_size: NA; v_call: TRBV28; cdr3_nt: TGTGCCAGCAGTTTAGTTTCTGAGGACATTGCCTACGAGCAGTACTTC; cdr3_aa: CASSLVSEDIAYEQYF
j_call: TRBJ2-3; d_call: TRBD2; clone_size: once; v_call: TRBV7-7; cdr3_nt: TGTGCTAGCAGCCCGATGCCCGCGGGAGCTCCTGATACGCAGTATTTT; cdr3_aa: CASSPMPAGAPDTQYF
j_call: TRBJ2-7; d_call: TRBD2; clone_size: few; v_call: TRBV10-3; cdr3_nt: TGTGCCATCAGTGAAAGCGGGAGTGGTTTCCGGGAGCAGTACTTC; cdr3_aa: CAISESGSGFREQYF
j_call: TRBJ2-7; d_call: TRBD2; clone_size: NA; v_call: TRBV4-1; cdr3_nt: TGCGCCAGCAGCCAGTCTCCTAGCGGCGGAGTGGGAGAGCAGTACTTC; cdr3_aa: CASSQSPSGGVGEQYF
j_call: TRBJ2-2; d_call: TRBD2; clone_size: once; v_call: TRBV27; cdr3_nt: TGTGCCAGCACTCTGCGACTAGCGGACACCGGGGAGCTGTTTTTT; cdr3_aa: CASTLRLADTGELFF
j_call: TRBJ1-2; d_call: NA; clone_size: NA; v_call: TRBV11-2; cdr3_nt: TGTGCCAGCAGCCAGGGAGGTCTAACTGCTAACTATGGCTACACCTTC; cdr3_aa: CASSQGGLTANYGYTF
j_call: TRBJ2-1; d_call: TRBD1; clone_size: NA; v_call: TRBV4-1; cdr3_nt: TGCGCCAGCAGCCAAACCTTCGACAGGGCCCCGTTCTTC; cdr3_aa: CASSQTFDRAPFF
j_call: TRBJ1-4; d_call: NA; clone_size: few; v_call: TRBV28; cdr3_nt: TGTGCCAGCAGTCCCCCGTTGGCCCATAATGAAAAACTGTTTTTT; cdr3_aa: CASSPPLAHNEKLFF
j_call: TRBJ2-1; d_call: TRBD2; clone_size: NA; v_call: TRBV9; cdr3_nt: TGTGCCAGCAGCGTAGGCCCCGGGACTAGCGGGGGAGTAATGTACAATGAGCAGTTCTTC; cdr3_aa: CASSVGPGTSGGVMYNEQFF
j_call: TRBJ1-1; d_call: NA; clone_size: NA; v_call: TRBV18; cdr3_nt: TGTGCCAGCTCACCTAAAGAGGTCATGAACACTGAAGCTTTCTTT; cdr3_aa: CASSPKEVMNTEAFF
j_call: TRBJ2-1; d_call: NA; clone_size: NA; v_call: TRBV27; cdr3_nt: TGTGCCAGCAGTTTAAAATGGGGTCCGTCCTACAATGAGCAGTTCTTC; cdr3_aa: CASSLKWGPSYNEQFF
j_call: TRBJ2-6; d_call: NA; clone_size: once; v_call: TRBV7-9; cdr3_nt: TGTGCCAGCAGCCCGGGGGCAGGCGGGGCCAACGTCCTGACTTTC; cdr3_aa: CASSPGAGGANVLTF
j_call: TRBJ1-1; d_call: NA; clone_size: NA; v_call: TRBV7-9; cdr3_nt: TGTGCCAGCAGCATAGGCCAGGGGAGAACTGAAGCTTTCTTT; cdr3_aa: CASSIGQGRTEAFF
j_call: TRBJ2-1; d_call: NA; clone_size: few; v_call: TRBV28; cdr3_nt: TGTGCCAGCAGAAACCAAGAGAGGAGGAATGAGCAGTTCTTC; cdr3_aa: CASRNQERRNEQFF
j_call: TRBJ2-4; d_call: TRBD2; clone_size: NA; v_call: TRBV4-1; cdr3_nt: TGCGCCAGCAGCCAAGCTCGGGGGACTAGCGGCTTAGCCAAAAACATTCAGTACTTC; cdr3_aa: CASSQARGTSGLAKNIQYF
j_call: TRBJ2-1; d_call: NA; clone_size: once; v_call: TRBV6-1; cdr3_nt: TGTGCCAGCGCCGCCGGGGACTCTGTGATCTTC; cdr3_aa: CASAAGDSVIF
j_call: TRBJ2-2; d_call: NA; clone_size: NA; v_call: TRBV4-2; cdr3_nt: TGTGCCAGCAGCCAAGAAGGCAGGGCGAACACCGGGGAGCTGTTTTTT; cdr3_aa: CASSQEGRANTGELFF
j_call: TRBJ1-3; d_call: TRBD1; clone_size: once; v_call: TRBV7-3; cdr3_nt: TGTGCCAGCAGCTTATCGACCGGGACAGGGGAGAACACCATATATTTT; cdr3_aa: CASSLSTGTGENTIYF
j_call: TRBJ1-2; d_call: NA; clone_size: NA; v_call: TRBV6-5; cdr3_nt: TGTGCCAGCAGACCAACCGGGCCCCTGAGGGGCTACACCTTC; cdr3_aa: CASRPTGPLRGYTF
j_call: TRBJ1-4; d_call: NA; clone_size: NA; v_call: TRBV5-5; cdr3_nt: TGTGCCAGCAGCAGGACGGATACTAATGAAAAACTGTTTTTT; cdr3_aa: CASSRTDTNEKLFF
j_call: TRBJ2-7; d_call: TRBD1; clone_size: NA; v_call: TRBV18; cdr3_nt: TGTGCCAGCTCACTAACCATTCAGCGGGACAGGGCCTACGAGCAGTACTTC; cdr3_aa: CASSLTIQRDRAYEQYF
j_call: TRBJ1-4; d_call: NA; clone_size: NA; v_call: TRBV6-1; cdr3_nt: TGTGCCAGCAGTGCACTTACCGGGGGTGGTAATGAAAAACTGTTTTTT; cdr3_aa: CASSALTGGGNEKLFF
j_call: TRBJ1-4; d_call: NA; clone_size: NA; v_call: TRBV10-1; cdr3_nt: TGCGCCAGCAGCGGGGACCGGGAGGGTGAAAAACTGTTTTTT; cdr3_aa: CASSGDREGEKLFF
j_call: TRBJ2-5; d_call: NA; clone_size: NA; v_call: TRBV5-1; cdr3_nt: TGCGCCAGCAGCTTGGCTGGGGGAGGCCTACAAGAGACCCAGTACTTC; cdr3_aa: CASSLAGGGLQETQYF
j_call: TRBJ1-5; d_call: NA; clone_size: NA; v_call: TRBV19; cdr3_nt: TGTGCCAGTAACGACAGGTCTTCCAGTCAGCCCCAGCATTTT; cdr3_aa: CASNDRSSSQPQHF
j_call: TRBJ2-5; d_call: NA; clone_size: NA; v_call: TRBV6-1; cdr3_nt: TGTGCCAGCAGTGAATGGGGCGGCACCACCCCCGGCGAGACCCAGTACTTC; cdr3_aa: CASSEWGGTTPGETQYF
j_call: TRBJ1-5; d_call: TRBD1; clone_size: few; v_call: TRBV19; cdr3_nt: TGTGCCAGTAGTACACAGGGGGCGACCCAGCCCCAGCATTTT; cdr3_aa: CASSTQGATQPQHF
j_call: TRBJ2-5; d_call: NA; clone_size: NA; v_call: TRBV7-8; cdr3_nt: TGTGCCAGCAGCGGCACGGGTGCCGCAGAGACCCAGTACTTC; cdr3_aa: CASSGTGAAETQYF
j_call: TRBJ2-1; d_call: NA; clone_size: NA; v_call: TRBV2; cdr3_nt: TGTGCCAGCAGTGAAGATCCAGGGTGGTATGAGCAGTTCTTC; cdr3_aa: CASSEDPGWYEQFF
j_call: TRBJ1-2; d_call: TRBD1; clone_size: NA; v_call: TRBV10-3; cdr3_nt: TGTGCCATCAGTGGGACAGGGGATGGCTACACCTTC; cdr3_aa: CAISGTGDGYTF
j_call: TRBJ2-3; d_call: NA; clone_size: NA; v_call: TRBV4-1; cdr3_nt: TGCGCCAGCAGCCAAGATCCCAGCGGAGATACGCAGTATTTT; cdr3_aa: CASSQDPSGDTQYF
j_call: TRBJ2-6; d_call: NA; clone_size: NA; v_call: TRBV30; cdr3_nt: TGTGCGTGGACGGGCAAAAACTCTGGGGCCAACGTCCTGACTTTC; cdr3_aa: CAWTGKNSGANVLTF
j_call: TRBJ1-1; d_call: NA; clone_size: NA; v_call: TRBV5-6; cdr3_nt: TGTGCCAGCAGCTTGGTCTCAGCAGGGGAGTGGGAAGCTTTCTTT; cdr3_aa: CASSLVSAGEWEAFF
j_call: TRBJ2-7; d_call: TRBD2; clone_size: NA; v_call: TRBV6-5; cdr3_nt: TGTGCCAGCAGTTACTCGCTAGCGGGAGTCTACGAGCAGTACTTC; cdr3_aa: CASSYSLAGVYEQYF
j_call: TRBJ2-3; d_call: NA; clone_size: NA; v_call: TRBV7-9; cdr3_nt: TGTGCCAGCAGCCTGAGGGAAACAGATACGCAGTATTTT; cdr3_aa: CASSLRETDTQYF
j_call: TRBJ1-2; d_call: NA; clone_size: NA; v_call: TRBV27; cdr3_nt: TGTGCCAGCAGCCCGCGGGGGGGCCCTTATGGCTACACCTTC; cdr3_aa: CASSPRGGPYGYTF
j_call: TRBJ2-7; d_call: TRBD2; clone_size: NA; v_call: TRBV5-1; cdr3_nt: TGCGCCAGCAAGGCTAGCGGGAGTTACGAGCAGTACTTC; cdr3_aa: CASKASGSYEQYF
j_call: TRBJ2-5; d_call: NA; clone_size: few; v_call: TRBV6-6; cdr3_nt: TGTGCCAGCAGTCCCCAAGAGACCCAGTACTTC; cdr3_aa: CASSPQETQYF
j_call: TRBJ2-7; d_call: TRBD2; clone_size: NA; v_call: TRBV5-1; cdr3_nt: TGCGCCAGCAGCTTGGCCTTGGGAGGGCCCTCCTACGAGCAGTACTTC; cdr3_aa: CASSLALGGPSYEQYF
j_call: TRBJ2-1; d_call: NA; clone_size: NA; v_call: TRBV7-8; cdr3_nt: TGTGCCAGCAGCTTAGGAGTTTCGGAGGAGCAGTTCTTC; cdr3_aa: CASSLGVSEEQFF
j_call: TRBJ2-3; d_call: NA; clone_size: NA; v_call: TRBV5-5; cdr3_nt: TGTGCCAGCAGCTTGGACGGGGGGCACACAGATACGCAGTATTTT; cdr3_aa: CASSLDGGHTDTQYF
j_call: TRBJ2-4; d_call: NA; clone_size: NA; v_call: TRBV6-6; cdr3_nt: TGTGCCAGGTCCCCCCCGCCCAAAAACATTCAGTACTTC; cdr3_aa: CARSPPPKNIQYF
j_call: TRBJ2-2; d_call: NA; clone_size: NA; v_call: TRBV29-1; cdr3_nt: TGCAGCGTTCGGGGGTTTAGGGCCGGGGAGCTGTTTTTT; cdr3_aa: CSVRGFRAGELFF
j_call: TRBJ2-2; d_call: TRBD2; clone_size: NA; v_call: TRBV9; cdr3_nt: TGTGCCAGCACCCCCCGGGGGGGGAACACCGGGGAGCTGTTTTTT; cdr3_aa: CASTPRGGNTGELFF
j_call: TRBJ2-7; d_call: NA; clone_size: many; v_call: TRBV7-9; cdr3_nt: TGTGCCAGCAGCGATACAACCCTGAACTACGAGCAGTACTTC; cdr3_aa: CASSDTTLNYEQYF
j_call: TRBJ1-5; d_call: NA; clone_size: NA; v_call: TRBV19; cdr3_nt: TGTGCCACCAACAGGGCAAATCATCAGCCCCAGCATTTT; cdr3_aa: CATNRANHQPQHF
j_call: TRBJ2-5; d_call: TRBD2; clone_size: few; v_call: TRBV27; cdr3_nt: TGTGCCAGCAGTCAAAGCGGGAGCGAAGAGACCCAGTACTTC; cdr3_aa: CASSQSGSEETQYF